One sample yielded the 25 T cell receptor beta chains listed below, sequenced in a study of T cell clonality in common variable immunodeficiency. Some clones are missing from TCRdb's copy, which holds only in-frame ones; the method was immunoSEQ multiplex PCR. This repertoire holds 35,000 to 50,000 clones, and none appear only once. Sequencing input: peripheral blood mononuclear cells. The receptors stem from a person aged 18 to 75 in good health.

This clone was counted at least ten times. The read terminates 3 residues before the CDR3 end, so the remaining end is supplied by the germline J gene. V usage is TRBV18 and J usage is TRBJ1-2; possibly TRBD1 for D (5 bases). The V end was cut by 4 bases, the J end by 4 bases, with 10 bases between. The CDR3 extends over 13 amino acids. The germline V gene has CDR1 KGHSH and CDR2 LQKENI. The CDR3 DNA, read in part, is TGTGCCAGCTCACTAGGGGAGCTCTATGGC. Amino acids: CASSLGELYG. The full CDR3 sequence reads CASSLGELYGYTF.

As regards this clone: The read gets to within 3 residues of the CDR3 end, and the germline J gene fills in the rest. This chain connects TRBV7-9 to TRBJ1-2; D remains ambiguous. Germline CDR1 is SEHNR and CDR2 is FQNEAQ (reference sequence). This CDR3 has 13 residues. The CDR3 region is CASSLKNTDTYTF. The DNA read from the CDR3 is TGTGCCAGCAGCTTAAAGAACACAGATACC.

Many counts were recorded for this clone. CDR3 loop: CASSEVVETEAFF. The CDR3 DNA, read in part, is TGTGCCAGCAGTGAAGTGGTGGAGACAGAA. V and J are TRBV6-1 and TRBJ1-1; D is unclear. The sequenced fragment ends 3 residues before the CDR3 boundary, so the rest is inferred from the germline J gene. This CDR3 comprises 13 residues. CDR1 MNHNS and CDR2 SASEGT come from the germline V gene.

This clone was observed many times. The missing CDR3 end, 3 residues past where the read stops, is filled in from the germline J gene. The J gene is TRBJ1-1, the V gene TRBV5-1, with D perhaps TRBD1 (6 bases). The CDR3 runs to 15 residues. CDR1 and CDR2 (germline): SGHRS, YFSETQ. Trimming shortened V by 4 bases and J by 2 bases, and 15 bases separated the two germline ends. CDR3 DNA (partial): TGCGCCAGCAGCAGAGTACAGACAGGTAACACTGAA. Protein product: CASSRVQTGNTE. The whole CDR3 reads CASSRVQTGNTEAFF. Full variable domain (outside the CDR3, taken from reference TRBV5-1 and TRBJ1-1): KAGVTQTPRYLIKTRGQQVTLSCSPISGHRSVSWYQQTPGQGLQFLFEYFSETQRNKGNFPGRFSGRQFSNSRSEMNVSTLELGDSALYLCASSRVQTGNTEAFFGQGTRLTVV.

This clone was found many times. The read finishes 3 residues shy of the CDR3 end, and the germline J gene is used to complete it. The chain is built from TRBV5-1 and TRBJ2-3; a weak D match, TRBD2 (5 bases). This CDR3 comprises 17 residues. Germline lookup yields CDR1 SGHRS and CDR2 YFSETQ. Trimming pared 0 bases from V and 2 bases from J, leaving 16 bases between. The CDR3 bases that were read are TGCGCCAGCAGCTTGGATGAGGCTAGCCTTTACACAGATACG. It yields the protein CASSLDEASLYTDT. The entire CDR3 protein reads CASSLDEASLYTDTQYF.

This clone was counted at least ten times. The sequenced fragment ends 3 residues before the CDR3 boundary, so the rest is inferred from the germline J gene. V gene TRBV7-3 combines with J gene TRBJ1-2, with 7 positions matching TRBD1. V gave up 3 bases and J gave up 5 bases; unmatched junction bases: 9. The V gene's germline CDR1 is SGHTA and CDR2 FQGTGA. This CDR3 region has 15 residues. CDR3 region: CASSLGPTGTYGYTF. Partial CDR3 DNA: TGTGCCAGCAGCTTGGGTCCGACAGGGACATATGGC.

This clone was counted many times. The CDR3 extends 3 residues past the end of the read, so its final part is completed from the germline J gene. The V gene is TRBV5-1, the J gene TRBJ2-2; 9 bases line up with TRBD1. Germline V lookup: CDR1 SGHRS, CDR2 YFSETQ. CDR3 length equals 15 residues. CDR3 loop: CASSLGDRADEKLFF. CDR3 DNA (partial): TGCGCCAGCAGCTTGGGGGACAGGGCGGATGAAAAG. The entire variable domain, with the rest obtained from reference TRBV5-1 and TRBJ2-2, is as follows: KAGVTQTPRYLIKTRGQQVTLSCSPISGHRSVSWYQQTPGQGLQFLFEYFSETQRNKGNFPGRFSGRQFSNSRSEMNVSTLELGDSALYLCASSLGDRADEKLFFGEGSRLTVL.

Regarding this clone: The sequence runs out 3 residues before the end of the CDR3; the remainder is reconstructed from the germline J gene. The chain uses TRBV2 and TRBJ2-7, with a weak D call TRBD1 (5 bases). The CDR3 covers 15 residues. Germline V gene lookup returns CDR1 SNHLY and CDR2 FYNNEI. V was shortened by 4 bases and J by 2 bases, with 15 bases between the two germline ends. The DNA read from the CDR3 is TGTGCCAGCAGTGGGCAGGGCCTGGGGCCCTACGAG. Encoded protein: CASSGQGLGPYE. The whole CDR3 sequence reads CASSGQGLGPYEQYF.

This clone was counted many times. The CDR3 end is not reached by the read, which stops 3 residues before it; the germline J gene fills it in. The J gene is TRBJ2-7, the V gene TRBV10-3; TRBD2 matches at 10 bases. The junction had 5 bases not matched to a gene; V was cut back by 3 bases and J by 6 bases. The CDR3 sequence is 14 residues long. In germline, CDR1 is ENHRY, CDR2 SYGVKD. This CDR3 is CAISESLAGVEQYF. The sequenced CDR3 bases are TGTGCCATCAGTGAATCTCTAGCGGGAGTCGAG.

This clone was recorded many times. The read stops 3 residues short of the end of the CDR3; the missing end is completed from the germline J gene. J is TRBJ2-1 and V is TRBV7-3, with TRBD2 matching 12 bases. This CDR3 contains 16 residues. With 5 bases clipped from V and 4 bases from J, the junction kept 6 bases outside the gene matches. From germline, CDR1 is SGHTA and CDR2 FQGTGA. The part of the CDR3 DNA that was read is TGTGCCAGCAGCCAGACGCTAGCGGGAGGGTACAATGAG. Amino acid sequence: CASSQTLAGGYNE. The complete CDR3 reads CASSQTLAGGYNEQFF.

In this sample, this clone turned up many times. The CDR3 end is not reached by the read, which stops 3 residues before it; the germline J gene fills it in. This chain uses TRBV19 with TRBJ2-1; 9 bases are shared with TRBD2. The CDR3 consists of 14 residues. After removal of 7 bases from V and 5 bases from J, the junction contained 6 bases not matched to a gene. Germline assignment: CDR1 LNHDA and CDR2 SQIVND (reference sequence). CDR3 bases read: TGTGCCAGTAACATAGCGGGGGTTAACAATGAG. Encoded protein: CASNIAGVNNE. The entire CDR3 protein is CASNIAGVNNEQFF.

This clone occurred many times. The DNA ends 3 residues before the CDR3 does, and the rest of the CDR3 is filled in from the germline J gene. The chain uses TRBV19 and TRBJ2-3; D uncertain. CDR1 is LNHDA, CDR2 SQIVND, per germline (reference sequence). There are 12 residues in the CDR3. Trimming removed 7 bases at V and 4 bases at J, with 9 bases between. The CDR3 sequence is CASTSRADTQYF. The CDR3 bases that were read are TGTGCCAGTACCTCGCGCGCAGATACG.

In the case of this clone: The CDR3 end is not reached by the read, which stops 3 residues before it; the germline J gene fills it in. V usage is TRBV7-9 and J usage is TRBJ2-1, with TRBD2 matching 13 bases. This CDR3 contains 13 residues. V dropped 9 bases and J dropped 5; count of bases not matched to a gene: 1. In germline, CDR1 is SEHNR, CDR2 FQNEAQ (reference sequence). CDR3 region: CASGLAGDNEQFF. The CDR3 DNA, read in part, is TGTGCCAGTGGACTAGCGGGGGACAATGAG.

This clone has a count of ten or more. The CDR3 end falls 3 residues outside the read, so it is completed with the germline J gene. The chain joins TRBV5-1 to TRBJ2-5; D might be TRBD2 (5 bases). The germline V and J ends were trimmed by 0 bases and 0 bases, with 12 bases remaining between them. Germline CDR1 and CDR2: SGHRS and YFSETQ. The length of the CDR3 is 16 residues. The CDR3 here is CASSLARRANQETQYF. The CDR3 bases that were read are TGCGCCAGCAGCTTGGCCCGGCGGGCGAACCAAGAGACC.

This clone was detected many times. The read ends 3 residues before the CDR3 terminus; that terminus is restored from the germline J gene. The V call is TRBV20-1, the J call TRBJ2-5; D unresolved. CDR3 length: 16 amino acids. V was clipped by 2 bases and J by 2 bases, with 18 bases between them. Germline V gives CDR1 DFQATT, CDR2 SNEGSKA (reference sequence). CDR3 bases read: TGCAGTGCTAGAATTACCCAGGCCCGTATTCAAGAGACC. Translated, it gives CSARITQARIQET. The full CDR3 sequence reads CSARITQARIQETQYF.

This clone was counted at least ten times. CDR3 DNA (partial): TGTGCCAGCAGCACCGGACTAGCGGGAGACGAG. It yields the protein CASSTGLAGDE. The full-length CDR3 reads as CASSTGLAGDEQYF. V usage is TRBV11-3 and J usage is TRBJ2-7; 13 nucleotides agree with TRBD2. The read comes to an end 3 residues before the CDR3 does, leaving the germline J gene to fill in the end. The J segment lost 5 bases and the V segment lost 5 bases, leaving 3 bases of the junction unmatched. The CDR3 is made up of 14 amino acids. Germline V gene lookup returns CDR1 SGHNT and CDR2 YENEEA.

This clone has ten or more counts. Read sequence stops 3 residues before the CDR3 end, and the germline J gene provides the missing end. This chain joins TRBV20-1 and TRBJ2-3; 8 positions agree with TRBD2. The germline V gene has CDR1 DFQATT and CDR2 SNEGSKA (reference sequence). CDR3 size: 15 residues. J gave up 5 bases and V 3 bases, and 10 bases lay outside the gene matches. CDR3 sequence: CSASGKRESVDTQYF. CDR3 DNA, as far as it was read: TGCAGTGCTAGCGGAAAGCGGGAGTCTGTAGATACG.

There are many counts of this clone. The missing CDR3 end, 3 residues past where the read stops, is filled in from the germline J gene. The chain has TRBV5-4 and TRBJ2-5, with TRBD1 as a possible D gene (6 bases). This CDR3 contains 15 residues. Germline CDR1 SGHNT, CDR2 YYREEE (reference sequence). The V and J ends lost 2 bases and 4 bases respectively, with 15 bases between them. The CDR3 reads CASSFRGSLGETQYF. CDR3 DNA (partial): TGTGCCAGCAGCTTTAGGGGGAGTCTGGGAGAGACC. Combining the CDR3 with reference TRBV5-4 and TRBJ2-5 gives the whole variable domain ETGVTQSPTHLIKTRGQQVTLRCSSQSGHNTVSWYQQALGQGPQFIFQYYREEENGRGNFPPRFSGLQFPNYSSELNVNALELDDSALYLCASSFRGSLGETQYFGPGTRLLVL.

As concerns this clone: The read finishes 3 residues shy of the CDR3 end, and the germline J gene is used to complete it. The chain has TRBV7-9 and TRBJ2-3, with TRBD2 as a possible D gene (6 bases). CDR1 and CDR2 from the germline V gene are SEHNR and FQNEAQ (reference sequence). The CDR3 loop spans 15 amino acids. Trimming shortened V by 5 bases and J by 3 bases, and 15 bases separated the two germline ends. CDR3: CASSVEGHGTDTQYF. The sequenced CDR3 bases are TGTGCCAGCAGCGTGGAGGGCCACGGAACAGATACG.

Many counts were recorded for this clone. Sequencing ends 3 residues short of the CDR3 end; the germline J gene provides the rest. The chain uses TRBV18 and TRBJ2-1; 15 bases match TRBD2. CDR3 length: 18 residues. CDR1 KGHSH and CDR2 LQKENI come from the germline V gene. V shed 3 bases and J 4 bases; nucleotides not matched to a gene: 7. The CDR3 sequence: CASSPWTSGRAAYNEQFF. The CDR3 DNA, read in part, is TGTGCCAGCTCACCTTGGACTAGCGGGAGGGCGGCGTACAATGAG.

There are a few counts of this clone. With the read ending 3 residues before the CDR3 end, the germline J gene is used to fill in that end. The rearrangement joins TRBV13 to TRBJ1-1; D remains ambiguous. This CDR3 contains 14 residues. The V end was cut by 2 bases, the J end by 3 bases, with 10 bases between. The germline V gene has CDR1 PRHDT and CDR2 FYEKMQ (reference sequence). The CDR3 loop reads CASSLRSGYTEAFF. Incomplete CDR3 DNA: TGTGCCAGCAGCTTAAGGTCGGGGTACACTGAA.

In its sample, this clone was seen many times. The read stops 3 residues short of the end of the CDR3; the missing end is completed from the germline J gene. The chain combines TRBV6-2 or TRBV6-3 with TRBJ1-1; tentative D call: TRBD1 (5 bases). The CDR3 is 14 amino acids. Germline values: CDR1 MNHEY, CDR2 SVGEGT. V was trimmed by 2 bases and J by 6 bases, leaving 13 bases between them. The CDR3 loop reads CASSYAGFRAEAFF. The CDR3 bases that were read are TGTGCCAGCAGTTACGCTGGATTCAGGGCTGAA.

In its sample, this clone was seen a few times. The missing CDR3 end, 3 residues past where the read stops, is filled in from the germline J gene. V usage is TRBV5-4 and J usage is TRBJ2-1; TRBD1 is a possible D gene (5 bases). The length of the CDR3 is 13 residues. V lost 4 bases, J lost 8 bases, and 13 bases lay in between. Germline assignment: CDR1 SGHNT and CDR2 YYREEE (reference sequence). CDR3 in amino acids: CASSRTGGDEQFF. The CDR3 bases that were read are TGTGCCAGCAGCCGTACAGGTGGCGATGAG.

This clone was recorded at least ten times. The sequence runs out 3 residues before the end of the CDR3; the remainder is reconstructed from the germline J gene. The chain recombines TRBV12-3 or TRBV12-4 with TRBJ1-2; 9 bases map to TRBD1. The CDR3 sequence is 13 residues long. V trimming: 7 bases; J trimming: 5 bases; junction bases outside the gene matches: 5. CDR3 DNA (partial): TGTGCCAGCAACCCGGGACAGGGATATGGC. Protein: CASNPGQGYG. The complete CDR3 protein is CASNPGQGYGYTF.

This clone was seen repeatedly, ten times or more. The CDR3 goes on 3 residues after the read ends, and that part is filled in from the germline J gene. The gene calls are TRBV9 and TRBJ2-3; 10 bases line up with TRBD2. This CDR3 contains 16 residues. Trimming removed 1 base from V and 4 bases from J; junction bases left unmatched: 6. Germline V gene lookup returns CDR1 SGDLS and CDR2 YYNGEE. Partial CDR3 DNA: TGTGCCAGCAGCGTACAAGCGGGAGGGAGTCCAGATACG. Its protein product is CASSVQAGGSPDT. The entire CDR3 protein is CASSVQAGGSPDTQYF.